Reported below is one T cell receptor beta chain. Some clones are missing from TCRdb's copy, which holds only in-frame ones; the method was immunoSEQ multiplex PCR. The sample records 150,000 or so clones, more than 70% being singletons. The data originate from a study of blood T cell repertoires in COVID-19. The CDR3 is 17 amino acids. V lost 0 bases and J 2 bases, leaving 16 bases between the germline ends. CDR1 and CDR2 from the germline V gene are MGHRA and YSYEKL. The sequence was collected from a man between 40 and 49 years old who had recovered from COVID-19. The sample was PBMCs or T cells enriched from blood (not recorded which). The rearrangement links TRBV4-1 to TRBJ2-5, with D uncertain. In nucleotides, the CDR3 is TGCGCCAGCAGCCAAGATTGGCGGAACCCCGGACAAGAGACCCAGTACTTC. It specifies CASSQDWRNPGQETQYF.